A selection of T cell receptor beta chains follows, all from one sample in a study of hypomethylating agent response in myelodysplastic syndrome. Some clones are missing from TCRdb's copy, which holds only in-frame ones; the method was immunoSEQ multiplex PCR. This table holds fewer than 5,500 clones, approximately 81% found once. The sample consisted of bone marrow, taken before or after starting hypomethylating agent treatment for myelodysplastic syndrome (not recorded which). The receptors originated from a human donor with myelodysplastic syndrome. CDR3s include the opening cysteine and the closing phenylalanine or tryptophan. The order of the fields is J gene, V gene, clone size, D gene, CDR3 length, CDR3 DNA, CDR3 protein. D genes are given only for firm matches. Expanded clones get a size class; other rows say once, few or many, or leave the size out.

TRBJ2-3,TRBV10-2,NA,TRBD2,15,TGCGCCAGCAGTGAGGGCGGGGGGTGGACAGATACGCAGTATTTT,CASSEGGGWTDTQYF
TRBJ2-7,TRBV4-1,once,TRBD2,14,TGCGCCAGCAGCCGAGCGGGAGAACGGAACGAGCAGTACTTC,CASSRAGERNEQYF
TRBJ2-1,TRBV15,NA,TRBD1,14,TGTGCCACCAGCAGGCTCGGGACAGCCAATGAGCAGTTCTTC,CATSRLGTANEQFF
TRBJ2-3,TRBV5-8,NA,TRBD2,16,TGTGCCAGCAGCGTGGGACTAGCGGGGGACACAGATACGCAGTATTTT,CASSVGLAGDTDTQYF
TRBJ2-1,TRBV7-3,NA,TRBD1,14,TGTGCCAGCTCGGGGACAGGGGGTTGGAATGAGCAGTTCTTC,CASSGTGGWNEQFF
TRBJ1-1,TRBV28,NA,NA,14,TGTGCCATCCAGTCCGGGGCGCGTGCGACTGAAGCTTTCTTT,CAIQSGARATEAFF
TRBJ2-2,TRBV5-4,NA,NA,18,TGTGCCAGCAGTCCTGAAACGCAGGGATGGCGGGGTACCGGGGAGCTGTTTTTT,CASSPETQGWRGTGELFF
TRBJ2-7,TRBV5-1,few,NA,13,TGCGCCAGCAGCTTAGACAGAGCCTACGAGCAGTACTTC,CASSLDRAYEQYF
TRBJ2-5,TRBV7-9,NA,NA,14,TGTGCCAGCAGCTTAGGGGGAGTCCAAGAGACCCAGTACTTC,CASSLGGVQETQYF
TRBJ2-1,TRBV7-6,NA,TRBD2,15,TGTGCCAGCAGCTTAGACGGGGGGGCCCCCAATGAGCAGTTCTTC,CASSLDGGAPNEQFF
TRBJ2-7,TRBV4-2,few,TRBD1,14,TGTGCCAGCAGCGTAGGGACAGGGGGATACGAGCAGTACTTC,CASSVGTGGYEQYF
TRBJ2-1,TRBV7-9,NA,TRBD1,15,TGTGCCAGCAGCTTCGGGACAGGGTACTACAATGAGCAGTTCTTC,CASSFGTGYYNEQFF
TRBJ2-4,TRBV11-2,NA,TRBD2,18,TGTGCCAGCAGCTTTATGACTAGCGGGAACCTAGCCAAAAACATTCAGTACTTC,CASSFMTSGNLAKNIQYF
TRBJ2-1,TRBV4-3,NA,TRBD2,19,TGCGCCAGCAGACTCTTTTGGGGGGCGGGAGGGCCTGGTTACAATGAGCAGTTCTTC,CASRLFWGAGGPGYNEQFF
TRBJ2-2,TRBV5-1,NA,TRBD2,14,TGCGCCAGCAGGCTCGGGAGGGCGGCCGGGGAGCTGTTTTTT,CASRLGRAAGELFF
TRBJ2-3,TRBV11-2,NA,NA,13,TGTGCCAGCAGCTTAGATAACGGAGATACGCAGTATTTT,CASSLDNGDTQYF
TRBJ1-1,TRBV7-9,NA,NA,16,TGCGCCAGCAGCCAAGATGAGCGGGGGCAAGTTCATCAGGCTTTCTTT,CASSQDERGQVHQAFF
TRBJ2-7,TRBV11-2,NA,TRBD2,18,TGTGCCAGCAGCTTAGTGGCTAGCGGGGGGGCTGTCTCCTACGAGCAGTACTTC,CASSLVASGGAVSYEQYF
TRBJ1-4,TRBV27,NA,NA,14,TGTGCCAGCACCGACAACCCAACTAATGAAAAACTGTTTTTT,CASTDNPTNEKLFF
TRBJ2-3,TRBV7-2,NA,TRBD2,16,TGTGCCAGCAGCTTGACACCGACTAGCGGGGGGGGTACGCAGTATTTT,CASSLTPTSGGGTQYF
TRBJ2-7,TRBV5-5,few,NA,12,TGTGCCAGCAGCTGGCCCTCCTACGAGCAGTACTTC,CASSWPSYEQYF
TRBJ2-7,TRBV6-5,NA,NA,15,TGTGCCAGCAGTTCGTCCGGGGGTGCTACCTACGAGCAGTACTTC,CASSSSGGATYEQYF
TRBJ1-2,TRBV27,few,NA,13,TGTGCCAGCAGCCACGGGGGGCGAGAAGGCTACACCTTC,CASSHGGREGYTF
TRBJ1-2,TRBV6-5,NA,NA,14,TGTGCCAGCAGTTACGAGGGGGGCGCGAATGGCTACACCTTC,CASSYEGGANGYTF
TRBJ1-2,TRBV7-8,NA,TRBD1,14,TGTGCCAGCAGTCTCTCTACGACAGGGAAAGGCTACACCTTC,CASSLSTTGKGYTF
TRBJ1-3,TRBV19,NA,NA,16,TGTGCCAGTAGATACCCCAGGTACTACTCTGGAAACACCATATATTTT,CASRYPRYYSGNTIYF
TRBJ1-5,TRBV7-8,few,NA,17,TGTGCCAGCAGCTCCTCCGAGACAGGCCTAAGGGGTCAGCCCCAGCATTTT,CASSSSETGLRGQPQHF
TRBJ1-4,TRBV5-1,NA,TRBD1,14,TGCGCCAGTACTTCCGGGACAGGGGGCGAAAAACTGTTTTTT,CASTSGTGGEKLFF
TRBJ2-1,TRBV4-1,NA,NA,13,TGCGCCAGCAGCCTACTTGCTAGCAGCGAGCAGTTCTTC,CASSLLASSEQFF
TRBJ2-3,TRBV7-3,NA,NA,16,TGTGCCAGCAGTCCCCTGCTCGGGGGTGGGACAGATACGCAGTATTTT,CASSPLLGGGTDTQYF
TRBJ2-7,TRBV28,NA,NA,11,TGTGCCAGCAGGTCCCCTTACGAGCAGTACTTC,CASRSPYEQYF
TRBJ1-2,TRBV25-1,NA,NA,15,TGTGCCAGCAGTGAAGGACAGTGGACCAACTATGGCTACACCTTC,CASSEGQWTNYGYTF
TRBJ2-5,TRBV19,NA,NA,13,TGTGCCAGTAGTATAAACAGACAAGAGACCCAGTACTTC,CASSINRQETQYF
TRBJ1-3,TRBV11-3,NA,NA,15,TGTGCCAGCAGCTTAGACAGGGCCTTCGGAAACACCATATATTTT,CASSLDRAFGNTIYF
TRBJ2-1,TRBV5-1,NA,TRBD2,15,TGCGCCAGCAGCCACGGGACTAGCGGGAGGAATGAGCAGTTCTTC,CASSHGTSGRNEQFF